Shown below are 19 T cell receptor beta chains from a single sample sequenced in a study of cytomegalovirus exposure and HLA in healthy donors. Primers for the PCR totalled 60 Vbeta and 13 Jbeta. Method: immunoSEQ multiplex PCR; TCRdb's copy keeps in-frame clones and lacks some. The table includes about 150,000 clones, just under 70% detected once. Input material: PBMCs. These receptors originate from a man between 60 and 75 years old in good health and CMV-seronegative.

The J gene is TRBJ2-7, the V gene TRBV28; D remains unclear. The V end was cut by 2 bases, the J end by 2 bases, with 7 bases between. The CDR3 runs to 13 residues. CDR1 is MDHEN, CDR2 SYDVKM, per germline. DNA for the CDR3: TGTGCCAGCAGTTTAGCAGGTGCCTACGAGCAGTACTTC. As protein: CASSLAGAYEQYF.

This chain joins TRBV2 and TRBJ1-1, with D perhaps matching TRBD1 (6 bases). The CDR3 is 14 amino acids. CDR1 is SNHLY and CDR2 is FYNNEI in the germline V gene. V lost 5 bases, J lost 4 bases, and 14 bases lay in between. CDR3 residues: CASSTKGGSTEAFF. In nucleotides, the CDR3 is TGTGCCAGCAGTACTAAGGGGGGGTCCACTGAAGCTTTCTTT. The entire variable domain, with the rest obtained from reference TRBV2 and TRBJ1-1, is as follows: EPEVTQTPSHQVTQMGQEVILRCVPISNHLYFYWYRQILGQKVEFLVSFYNNEISEKSEIFDDQFSVERPDGSNFTLKIRSTKLEDSAMYFCASSTKGGSTEAFFGQGTRLTVV.

The genes are TRBV5-1 and TRBJ1-1; the match to TRBD1 covers 7 bases. J was trimmed by 9 bases and V by 9 bases; bases with no gene match: 17. This CDR3 has 14 residues. CDR1 and CDR2 from the germline V gene are SGHRS and YFSETQ. CDR3 nucleotide sequence: TGCGCCACAAAGTCTGATGCCGGGACAGAGCAAGCTTTCTTT. This translates into CATKSDAGTEQAFF.

V usage is TRBV7-9 and J usage is TRBJ2-7; D may be TRBD2 (5 bases). The length of the CDR3 is 15 residues. Trimming pared 5 bases from V and 5 bases from J, leaving 19 bases between. Germline CDR1 and CDR2: SEHNR and FQNEAQ (reference sequence). Here the CDR3 DNA reads TGTGCCAGCAGCCCCGGACTGTCTGAGGTAAACGAGCAGTACTTC. This codes for CASSPGLSEVNEQYF.

V gene TRBV2 combines with J gene TRBJ1-2; D is undetermined. Trimming shortened V by 4 bases and J by 0 bases, and 9 bases separated the two germline ends. Germline CDR1 reads SNHLY; CDR2 reads FYNNEI. The CDR3 covers 14 residues. As DNA, the CDR3 is TGTGCCAGCAGTGTCAGTCCTTCTAACTATGGCTACACCTTC. Amino acids: CASSVSPSNYGYTF.

This clone came up once. The chain employs TRBV7-9 and TRBJ2-3; D may be TRBD1 (5 bases). The CDR3 is made up of 15 amino acids. The V gene's germline CDR1 is SEHNR and CDR2 FQNEAQ (reference sequence). The ends were cut back, 4 bases at V and 0 bases at J, with 11 bases in the middle. CDR3 coding DNA: TGTGCCAGCAGCTATCCCCAGGGAAGCACAGATACGCAGTATTTT. Its protein is CASSYPQGSTDTQYF.

V is TRBV7-3 and J is TRBJ2-7, with 8 bases lining up with TRBD2. J gave up 3 bases and V 6 bases, and 13 bases lay outside the gene matches. There are 16 residues in the CDR3. Per the germline V gene, CDR1 is SGHTA and CDR2 is FQGTGA. CDR3 sequence reads: CASSIQKAGEGYEQYF. Here the CDR3 DNA reads TGTGCCAGCAGTATTCAGAAAGCGGGAGAGGGCTACGAGCAGTACTTC. Drawing the rest from reference TRBV7-3 and TRBJ2-7, the complete variable domain is GAGVSQTPSNKVTEKGKYVELRCDPISGHTALYWYRQSLGQGPEFLIYFQGTGAADDSGLPNDRFFAVRPEGSVSTLKIQRTERGDSAVYLCASSIQKAGEGYEQYFGPGTRLTVT.

CDR3 region: CASRRGGRESYEQYF. In DNA, the CDR3 is TGTGCCAGCCGGCGGGGGGGGCGAGAATCCTACGAGCAGTACTTC. The gene calls are TRBV28 and TRBJ2-7, with TRBD2 matching 9 bases. CDR1 MDHEN and CDR2 SYDVKM come from the germline V gene. This CDR3 region has 15 residues. The V segment lost 8 bases and the J segment 1 base; nucleotides outside the gene matches: 9.

This chain's CDR3 is CASSSPRQGNEQFF. The DNA for the CDR3 is TGTGCCAGCAGTTCCCCCAGACAGGGCAATGAGCAGTTCTTC. V is TRBV27 and J is TRBJ2-1, with 7 bases matching TRBD1. This CDR3 region has 14 residues. After removal of 4 bases from V and 6 bases from J, the junction contained 6 bases not matched to a gene. CDR1 is MNHEY, CDR2 SMNVEV, per germline (reference sequence).

This chain connects TRBV19 to TRBJ2-1; D is possibly TRBD2 (5 bases). V lost 5 bases, J lost 3 bases, and 8 bases lay in between. The CDR3 sequence is 13 residues long. CDR1 and CDR2 (germline): LNHDA, SQIVND (reference sequence). CDR3 sequence: CASSARDYNEQFF. DNA for the CDR3: TGTGCCAGTAGTGCCCGGGACTACAATGAGCAGTTCTTC.

The chain joins TRBV5-1 to TRBJ1-1; TRBD1 is a possible D gene (5 bases). This CDR3 contains 15 residues. CDR1 is SGHRS, CDR2 YFSETQ, per germline. V lost 0 bases and J 4 bases, leaving 13 bases between the germline ends. The CDR3 region is CASSLEGPGGTEAFF. CDR3 coding DNA: TGCGCCAGCAGCTTGGAGGGGCCCGGGGGCACTGAAGCTTTCTTT.

V and J are TRBV2 and TRBJ2-3; 14 bases align to TRBD2. This CDR3 comprises 17 residues. Germline assignment: CDR1 SNHLY and CDR2 FYNNEI. The V and J ends lost 6 bases and 1 base, in that order; junction bases with no gene match: 6. CDR3 in amino acids: CASSPGTSGRGTDTQYF. The CDR3 nucleotides are TGTGCCAGCAGCCCCGGGACTAGCGGGAGAGGCACAGATACGCAGTATTTT. Complete variable domain (other parts from reference TRBV2 and TRBJ2-3): EPEVTQTPSHQVTQMGQEVILRCVPISNHLYFYWYRQILGQKVEFLVSFYNNEISEKSEIFDDQFSVERPDGSNFTLKIRSTKLEDSAMYFCASSPGTSGRGTDTQYFGPGTRLTVL.

The rearrangement links TRBV5-1 to TRBJ2-3, with 8 bases fitting TRBD2. Unmatched junction bases numbered 12, after V lost 2 bases and J lost 4 bases. The CDR3 sequence is 17 residues long. Germline V gives CDR1 SGHRS, CDR2 YFSETQ. This CDR3 reads CASSFPAREESSDTQYF. For the CDR3, the DNA is TGCGCCAGCAGCTTCCCCGCGCGGGAGGAATCCTCAGATACGCAGTATTTT. Together with reference TRBV5-1 and TRBJ2-3, the CDR3 gives the full variable domain: KAGVTQTPRYLIKTRGQQVTLSCSPISGHRSVSWYQQTPGQGLQFLFEYFSETQRNKGNFPGRFSGRQFSNSRSEMNVSTLELGDSALYLCASSFPAREESSDTQYFGPGTRLTVL.

The rearrangement uses TRBV6-1 and TRBJ1-2, with D perhaps TRBD1 (6 bases). The CDR3 sequence is 13 residues long. Germline CDR1 reads MNHNS; CDR2 reads SASEGT. Trimming cost V 2 bases and J 8 bases, with 12 bases left between them. The DNA of the CDR3 is TGTGCCAGCAGTGAAAGGACAGCTCGGGGCTACACCTTC. This translates into CASSERTARGYTF.

The V call is TRBV10-3, the J call TRBJ1-3; D gene uncertain. Germline V gene data show CDR1 as ENHRY and CDR2 as SYGVKD. V lost 5 bases to trimming and J lost 7 bases, with 12 bases between them. This CDR3 spans 13 amino acids. The CDR3 loop reads CAISQIAGNTIYF. The CDR3 DNA reads TGTGCCATCAGTCAGATCGCCGGGAACACCATATATTTT.

The chain uses TRBV29-1 and TRBJ1-6; D ambiguous. Germline V gene sequence: CDR1 SQVTM, CDR2 ANQGSEA. The CDR3 has 15 amino acids. Trimming removed 2 bases at V and 5 bases at J, with 13 bases between. CDR3 in amino acids: CSVEKYPGDNSPLHF. The CDR3 DNA is TGCAGCGTTGAAAAATACCCGGGAGATAATTCACCCCTCCACTTT.

V gene TRBV5-8 combines with J gene TRBJ2-3; 9 bases are shared with TRBD1. J gave up 1 base and V 4 bases, and 7 bases lay outside the gene matches. CDR3 length: 16 amino acids. CDR1 SGHTS and CDR2 YDEGEE come from the germline V gene. The CDR3 region has the DNA TGTGCCAGCAGCCTCGGGACAGGGTATCGCACAGATACGCAGTATTTT. It yields the protein CASSLGTGYRTDTQYF.

V is TRBV28 and J is TRBJ1-2, with 11 bases aligning to TRBD1. The CDR3 is 16 amino acids. Germline CDR1 is MDHEN and CDR2 is SYDVKM. V dropped 2 bases and J dropped 2; count of bases not matched to a gene: 4. The DNA of the CDR3 is TGTGCCAGCAGTTTACTAGGGACAGGGGGGAACTATGGCTACACCTTC. Residues: CASSLLGTGGNYGYTF.

The rearrangement uses TRBV7-9 and TRBJ2-7; 8 nucleotides align to TRBD1. The junction had 2 bases not matched to a gene; V was cut back by 1 base and J by 6 bases. The CDR3 has 13 residues. Germline CDR1 SEHNR, CDR2 FQNEAQ (reference sequence). The chain's CDR3 is CASSLGTGREQYF. The CDR3 DNA follows: TGTGCCAGCAGCTTAGGGACAGGGCGCGAGCAGTACTTC.